The 3 T cell receptor beta chains presented below share a single source sample, sequenced in a study of blood T cell repertoires in COVID-19. TCRdb keeps only in-frame clones here, not all; method: immunoSEQ multiplex PCR. The sample yields approximately 390,000 clones, 90% seen once. The sequencing input was peripheral blood. These receptors were taken from a man aged 18 to 30 with active or convalescent COVID-19.

CDR3 region: CASSVAGDETQYF. Here the CDR3 DNA reads TGTGCCAGCAGCGTAGCGGGGGATGAGACCCAGTACTTC. J is TRBJ2-5 and V is TRBV7-3; 9 nucleotides match TRBD2. After removal of 5 bases from V and 5 bases from J, the junction contained 3 bases not matched to a gene. This CDR3 has 13 residues. CDR1 SGHTA and CDR2 FQGTGA come from the germline V gene.

The V call is TRBV27, the J call TRBJ2-1; 9 bases agree with TRBD2. There are 14 residues in the CDR3. Trimming cost V 4 bases and J 11 bases; bases outside gene matches: 9. Germline V lookup: CDR1 MNHEY, CDR2 SMNVEV (reference sequence). The CDR3 loop is CASSYRRAGGQQFF. The DNA for the CDR3 is TGTGCCAGCAGTTACAGAAGGGCGGGGGGGCAGCAGTTCTTC.

CDR3 nucleotides: TGTGCCAGCTCACCACCTGAGGGGGCTTCCTATAATTCACCCCTCCACTTT. Amino acid sequence: CASSPPEGASYNSPLHF. The chain is built from TRBV18 and TRBJ1-6; 7 bases map to TRBD1. The germline V gene encodes CDR1 KGHSH and CDR2 LQKENI. The CDR3 loop spans 17 amino acids. J was trimmed by 1 base and V by 0 bases; bases with no gene match: 3. The full variable domain, in which reference TRBV18 and TRBJ1-6 provide the parts outside the CDR3, is NAGVMQNPRHLVRRRGQEARLRCSPMKGHSHVYWYRQLPEEGLKFMVYLQKENIIDESGMPKERFSAEFPKEGPSILRIQQVVRGDSAAYFCASSPPEGASYNSPLHFGNGTRLTVT.